This entry concerns a single TCR beta chain. The same CDR3 also results from other DNA sequences found in this sample. The source of the sample is a study of shared clonotypes between healthy human individuals. Sequencing used immunoSEQ multiplex PCR; TCRdb keeps in-frame clones, though not all of them. The data contain about a million clones, approximately 68% of them seen just once; the ten biggest clones take up roughly 1.5%. This CDR3 is built from 14 residues. Germline loops: CDR1 SGHNT, CDR2 YYREEE (reference sequence). Trimming stripped 2 bases from V and 0 bases from J, with 8 bases between. The chain uses TRBV5-4 and TRBJ1-1; D not resolved. This receptor was identified in a young man in good health. Source material: memory CD4+ T cells sorted from blood. Noted subset: CD45RA-negative fraction. CDR3 sequence: CASSFWTLNTEAFF. The CDR3 DNA reads TGTGCCAGCAGCTTTTGGACTTTGAACACTGAAGCTTTCTTT.